Presented here are 15 T cell receptor beta chains from one specimen sequenced in a study of cytomegalovirus exposure and HLA in healthy donors. PCR used 60 Vbeta primers and 13 Jbeta primers. Measured with immunoSEQ multiplex PCR; TCRdb has only the in-frame clones, and not every one. This sample contains under 200,000 clones. Source material: PBMCs. These receptors were collected from a man aged 30 to 39 in good health and CMV-seronegative.

This chain joins TRBV28 and TRBJ2-7, with D perhaps TRBD1 (6 bases). CDR3 length: 13 residues. V gave up 6 bases and J gave up 3 bases, with 12 bases separating them. The germline V gene encodes CDR1 MDHEN and CDR2 SYDVKM. DNA of the CDR3: TGTGCCAGCAGGGGGCAGGGGTTCTACGAGCAGTACTTC. This gives the protein CASRGQGFYEQYF. Complete variable domain (other parts from reference TRBV28 and TRBJ2-7): DVKVTQSSRYLVKRTGEKVFLECVQDMDHENMFWYRQDPGLGLRLIYFSYDVKMKEKGDIPEGYSVSREKKERFSLILESASTNQTSMYLCASRGQGFYEQYFGPGTRLTVT.

The gene calls are TRBV5-8 and TRBJ2-1; 12 bases match TRBD1. Trimming took 6 bases from V and 6 from J; bases not matched to a gene: 7. Germline V gene lookup returns CDR1 SGHTS and CDR2 YDEGEE. The CDR3 runs to 15 residues. CDR3 bases: TGTGCCAGCAAGCTCCGGGACAGGGGGCGCAATGAGCAGTTCTTC. It codes for CASKLRDRGRNEQFF.

This chain links TRBV27 with TRBJ2-1, with 8 bases matching TRBD1. The CDR3 totals 15 residues. Germline CDR1 is MNHEY and CDR2 is SMNVEV (reference sequence). J gave up 4 bases and V 10 bases, and 12 bases lay outside the gene matches. The CDR3 sequence is CAIGIGTGPYNEQFF. The CDR3 DNA is TGTGCCATCGGGATAGGGACAGGCCCATACAATGAGCAGTTCTTC.

The CDR3 nucleotides are TGCAGCGTTGAAGAAACGGGGGGGCGGGGTACGCAGTATTTT. Its protein is CSVEETGGRGTQYF. The J gene is TRBJ2-3, the V gene TRBV29-1; 8 bases fit TRBD2. The germline CDR1 and CDR2 sequences are SQVTM and ANQGSEA. The CDR3 is made up of 14 amino acids. Trimming cost V 0 bases and J 8 bases; bases outside gene matches: 7.

The chain has TRBV12-5 and TRBJ1-4, with 7 bases matching TRBD1. J was trimmed by 3 bases and V by 5 bases; bases with no gene match: 9. CDR1 and CDR2 (germline): LGHNT, FRNRAP. The CDR3 length is 16 residues. CDR3 sequence reads: CASGPPRQGSNEKLFF. The DNA of the CDR3 is TGTGCTAGTGGTCCCCCTCGACAGGGTTCTAATGAAAAACTGTTTTTT.

The J gene is TRBJ1-2, the V gene TRBV4-3, with 10 bases fitting TRBD1. With 4 bases clipped from V and 1 base from J, the junction kept 9 bases outside the gene matches. Germline values: CDR1 LGHNA, CDR2 YSLEER. The CDR3 consists of 17 residues. The CDR3 nucleotides are TGCGCCAGCAGCCCCAAGGGGACAGGGGAGATTAACTATGGCTACACCTTC. It yields the protein CASSPKGTGEINYGYTF.

The J gene is TRBJ2-3, the V gene TRBV5-1, with 16 nucleotides matching TRBD2. CDR3 length equals 18 residues. J gave up 2 bases and V 1 base, and 4 bases lay outside the gene matches. Germline V CDR1 and CDR2: SGHRS, YFSETQ. This CDR3 is CASSLSGLAGGDTDTQYF. CDR3 DNA sequence: TGCGCCAGCAGCTTGTCGGGACTAGCGGGAGGGGACACAGATACGCAGTATTTT.

The rearrangement joins TRBV7-7 to TRBJ1-3; TRBD1 matches at 9 bases. CDR1 is SSHAT, CDR2 FNYEAQ, per germline (reference sequence). The CDR3 runs to 15 residues. V was pared by 2 bases and J by 3 bases, with 2 bases of the junction left unmatched. The CDR3 region is CASSLNRGHGNTIYF. CDR3 DNA: TGTGCCAGCAGCTTAAACAGGGGGCATGGAAACACCATATATTTT.

V usage is TRBV7-2 and J usage is TRBJ1-2; the D is unclear. V lost 2 bases, J lost 4 bases, and 14 bases lay in between. Germline lookup yields CDR1 SGHTA and CDR2 FQGNSA. The CDR3 contains 15 residues. The CDR3 loop is CASSLLEGVGYGYTF. In nucleotides, the CDR3 is TGTGCCAGCAGCTTATTGGAGGGCGTCGGCTATGGCTACACCTTC.

J is TRBJ1-1 and V is TRBV19, with D uncertain. The CDR3 is made up of 13 amino acids. The ends were cut back, 4 bases at V and 1 base at J, with 7 bases in the middle. CDR1 LNHDA and CDR2 SQIVND come from the germline V gene (reference sequence). CDR3 loop: CASSTLRNTEAFF. DNA of the CDR3: TGTGCCAGTAGTACCCTGAGGAACACTGAAGCTTTCTTT.

J is TRBJ1-2 and V is TRBV18; the match to TRBD1 covers 10 bases. The CDR3 is made up of 14 amino acids. V lost 6 bases, J lost 8 bases, and 9 bases stayed unmatched. Per the germline V gene, CDR1 is KGHSH and CDR2 is LQKENI. CDR3 sequence reads: CASSTGGAVGGYTF. The CDR3 nucleotides are TGTGCCAGCTCGACAGGGGGCGCGGTTGGCGGCTACACCTTC.

The V gene is TRBV21-1, the J gene TRBJ2-7; the D call in the table, TRBD2, was not verified against the DNA. TRBV21-1 is designated a pseudogene. The CDR3 extends over 16 amino acids. The CDR3, as DNA: TGTGCCAGCAGCAAAGTCGAAGGGAGCGACACCTACGAGCAGTACTTC. This gives the protein CASSKVEGSDTYEQYF.

The gene calls are TRBV7-9 and TRBJ2-5, with 9 positions matching TRBD1. CDR3 length: 14 residues. Germline V lookup: CDR1 SEHNR, CDR2 FQNEAQ (reference sequence). After removal of 5 bases from V and 4 bases from J, the junction contained 5 bases not matched to a gene. CDR3 sequence reads: CASSTTGGGETQYF. The CDR3 DNA follows: TGTGCCAGCAGCACAACAGGGGGCGGAGAGACCCAGTACTTC.

V and J are TRBV25-1 and TRBJ2-7; TRBD1 matches 8 bases. Germline V gene sequence: CDR1 MGHDK, CDR2 SYGVNS. Germline trimming cut 1 base from V and 6 bases from J; bases unmatched to any gene: 8. This CDR3 comprises 15 residues. The CDR3 DNA sequence: TGTGCCAGCAGTGAATTAGGTCAGGGGGCTGTCGAGCAGTACTTC. Its protein is CASSELGQGAVEQYF.

The chain joins TRBV15 to TRBJ2-5, with D perhaps TRBD2 (5 bases). The J call may be mistaken, given a closer DNA end match to TRBJ2-7. Germline CDR1 and CDR2: LNHNV and YYDKDF (reference sequence). CDR3 length: 15 residues. The CDR3 is CATSRVDYPAYEQYF. The CDR3 bases are TGTGCCACCAGCAGAGTTGACTACCCCGCCTACGAGCAGTACTTC.